This T cell receptor (beta chain) appears in the sequencing data of a study of T cell responses to AZD1222 COVID-19 vaccine. Findings and limits, study-wide: Baseline seropositivity occurred in only a handful of AZD1222 recipients. White British donors predominated, females outnumbered males, and clonal diversity was possibly underestimated. Reports indicate that nearly half of spike-specific TCRs are directed at unmutated variant regions. Repertoires were obtained only post-peak T cell response.

With respect to this clone: The antigen is undetermined.

The protocol was immunoSEQ multiplex PCR, while the TCRdb copy is restricted to in-frame clones and leaves out a portion. The table has some 120,000 clones, just over 85% seen once. Deletions cut 1 base from V and 5 bases from J, with 11 bases between. CDR3 length: 14 amino acids. CDR1 is SGHNT and CDR2 is YENEEA in the germline V gene. This rearrangement joins TRBV11-3 to TRBJ2-5, with D unresolved. The TCR sequence derives from an adult in good health. The specimen comprised peripheral blood, sampled on day 0 of AZD1222 vaccination. For the CDR3, the DNA is TGTGCCAGCAGCTTAGGATTCGTGGGGGAGACCCAGTACTTC. Amino acid sequence: CASSLGFVGETQYF.